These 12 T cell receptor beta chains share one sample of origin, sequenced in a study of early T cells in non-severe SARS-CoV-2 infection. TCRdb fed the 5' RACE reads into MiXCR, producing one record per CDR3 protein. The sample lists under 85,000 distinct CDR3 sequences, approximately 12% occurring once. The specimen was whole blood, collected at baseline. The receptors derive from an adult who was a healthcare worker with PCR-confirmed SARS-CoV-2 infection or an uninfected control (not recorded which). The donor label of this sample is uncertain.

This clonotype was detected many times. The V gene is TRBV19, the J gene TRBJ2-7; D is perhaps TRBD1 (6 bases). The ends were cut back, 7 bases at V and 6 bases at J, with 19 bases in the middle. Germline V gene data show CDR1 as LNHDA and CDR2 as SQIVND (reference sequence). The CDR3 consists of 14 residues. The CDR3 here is CASMKGPGVSEQYF. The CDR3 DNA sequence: TGTGCCAGTATGAAAGGGCCAGGGGTGTCCGAGCAGTACTTC. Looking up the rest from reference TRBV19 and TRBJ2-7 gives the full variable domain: DGGITQSPKYLFRKEGQNVTLSCEQNLNHDAMYWYRQDPGQGLRLIYYSQIVNDFQKGDIAEGYSVSREKKESFPLTVTSAQKNPTAFYLCASMKGPGVSEQYFGPGTRLTVT.

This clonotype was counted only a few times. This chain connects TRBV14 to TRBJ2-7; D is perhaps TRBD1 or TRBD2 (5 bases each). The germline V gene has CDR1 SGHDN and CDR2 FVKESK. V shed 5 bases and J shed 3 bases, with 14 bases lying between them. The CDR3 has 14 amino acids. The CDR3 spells CASSSRGTLYEQYF. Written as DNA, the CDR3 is TGTGCCAGCAGCTCCCGTGGGACCCTCTACGAGCAGTACTTC.

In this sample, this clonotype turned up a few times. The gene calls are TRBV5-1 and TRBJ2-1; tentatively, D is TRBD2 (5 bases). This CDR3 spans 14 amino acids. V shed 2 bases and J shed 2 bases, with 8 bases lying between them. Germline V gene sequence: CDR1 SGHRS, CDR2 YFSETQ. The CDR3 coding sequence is TGCGCCAGCAGCTTAATGACTACCTACAATGAGCAGTTCTTC. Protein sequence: CASSLMTTYNEQFF.

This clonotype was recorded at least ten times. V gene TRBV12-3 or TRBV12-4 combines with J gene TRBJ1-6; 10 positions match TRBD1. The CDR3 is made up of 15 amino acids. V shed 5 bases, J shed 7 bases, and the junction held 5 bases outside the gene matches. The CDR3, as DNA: TGTGCCAGCAGTATGACGGACAGGGGGAATTCACCCCTCCACTTT. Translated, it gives CASSMTDRGNSPLHF.

The DNA of the CDR3 is TGTGCCAGCTCATCCGGGACAGGGGGAGACGAGCAGTACTTC. Its translation is CASSSGTGGDEQYF. The genes are TRBV18 and TRBJ2-7; 11 bases are shared with TRBD1. Losses at the gene ends were 5 bases for V and 5 bases for J; bases not matched to a gene: 5. Germline-derived CDR1 and CDR2 are KGHSH and LQKENI. The CDR3 runs 14 residues.

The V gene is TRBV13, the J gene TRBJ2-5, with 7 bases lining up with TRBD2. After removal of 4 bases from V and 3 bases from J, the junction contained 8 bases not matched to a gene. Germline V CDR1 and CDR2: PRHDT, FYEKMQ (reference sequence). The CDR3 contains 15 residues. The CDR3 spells CASSSRGGSEETQYF. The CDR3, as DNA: TGTGCCAGCAGCTCTCGCGGGGGATCTGAAGAGACCCAGTACTTC.

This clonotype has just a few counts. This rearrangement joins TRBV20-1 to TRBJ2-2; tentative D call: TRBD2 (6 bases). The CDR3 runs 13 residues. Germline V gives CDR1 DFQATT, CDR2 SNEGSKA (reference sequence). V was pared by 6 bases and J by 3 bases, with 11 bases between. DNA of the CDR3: TGCAGTGCCCCGCGGGGAGACACCGGGGAGCTGTTTTTT. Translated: CSAPRGDTGELFF.

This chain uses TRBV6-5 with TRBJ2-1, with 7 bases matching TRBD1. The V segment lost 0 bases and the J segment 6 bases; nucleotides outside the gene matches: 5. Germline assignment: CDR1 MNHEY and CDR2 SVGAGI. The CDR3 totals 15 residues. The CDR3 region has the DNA TGTGCCAGCAGTTACTCAGGGGGCTTGAGCAATGAGCAGTTCTTC. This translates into CASSYSGGLSNEQFF.

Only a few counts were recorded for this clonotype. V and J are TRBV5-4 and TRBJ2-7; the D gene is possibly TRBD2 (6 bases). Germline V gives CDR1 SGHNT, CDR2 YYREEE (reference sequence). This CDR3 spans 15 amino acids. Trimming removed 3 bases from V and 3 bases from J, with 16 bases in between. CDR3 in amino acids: CASSSMGGTNYEQYF. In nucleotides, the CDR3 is TGTGCCAGCAGCTCCATGGGGGGAACGAACTACGAGCAGTACTTC. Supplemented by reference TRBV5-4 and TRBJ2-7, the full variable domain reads ETGVTQSPTHLIKTRGQQVTLRCSSQSGHNTVSWYQQALGQGPQFIFQYYREEENGRGNFPPRFSGLQFPNYSSELNVNALELDDSALYLCASSSMGGTNYEQYFGPGTRLTVT.

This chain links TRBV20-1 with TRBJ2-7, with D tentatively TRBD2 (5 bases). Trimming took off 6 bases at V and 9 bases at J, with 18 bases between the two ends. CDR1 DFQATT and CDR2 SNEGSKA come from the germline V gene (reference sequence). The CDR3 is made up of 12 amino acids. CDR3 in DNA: TGCAGTGCGGAGGCTTTAGGTTTCGGGCAGTACTTC. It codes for CSAEALGFGQYF.

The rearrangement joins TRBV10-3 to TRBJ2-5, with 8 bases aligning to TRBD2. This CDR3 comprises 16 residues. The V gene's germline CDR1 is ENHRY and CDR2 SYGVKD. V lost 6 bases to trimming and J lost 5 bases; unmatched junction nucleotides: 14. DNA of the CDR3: TGTGCCATCAGCGAGGCGGGGGGCCTCCAAGGGGAGACCCAGTACTTC. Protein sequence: CAISEAGGLQGETQYF.

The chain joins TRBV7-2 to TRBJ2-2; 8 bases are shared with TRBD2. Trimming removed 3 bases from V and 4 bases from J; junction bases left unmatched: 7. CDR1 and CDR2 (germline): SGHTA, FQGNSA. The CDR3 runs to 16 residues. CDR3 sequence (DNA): TGTGCCAGCAGCTTTGGCGGGGGGCAGGGCACCGGGGAGCTGTTTTTT. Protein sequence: CASSFGGGQGTGELFF. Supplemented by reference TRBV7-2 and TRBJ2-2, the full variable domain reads GAGVSQSPSNKVTEKGKDVELRCDPISGHTALYWYRQSLGQGLEFLIYFQGNSAPDKSGLPSDRFSAERTGGSVSTLTIQRTQQEDSAVYLCASSFGGGQGTGELFFGEGSRLTVL.